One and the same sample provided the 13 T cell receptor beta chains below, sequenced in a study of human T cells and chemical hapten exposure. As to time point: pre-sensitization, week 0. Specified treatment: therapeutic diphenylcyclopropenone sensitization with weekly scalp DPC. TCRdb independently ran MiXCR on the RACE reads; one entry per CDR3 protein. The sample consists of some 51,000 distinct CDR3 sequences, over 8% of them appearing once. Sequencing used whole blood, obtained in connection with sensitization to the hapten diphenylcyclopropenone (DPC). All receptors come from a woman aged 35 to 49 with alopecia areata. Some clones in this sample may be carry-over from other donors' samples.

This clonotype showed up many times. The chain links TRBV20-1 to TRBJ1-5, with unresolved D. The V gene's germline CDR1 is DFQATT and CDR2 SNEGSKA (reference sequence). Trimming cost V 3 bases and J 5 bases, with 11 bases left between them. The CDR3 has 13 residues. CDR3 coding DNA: TGCAGTGCTAGCCACGGACGGGATCAGCCCCAGCATTTT. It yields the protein CSASHGRDQPQHF.

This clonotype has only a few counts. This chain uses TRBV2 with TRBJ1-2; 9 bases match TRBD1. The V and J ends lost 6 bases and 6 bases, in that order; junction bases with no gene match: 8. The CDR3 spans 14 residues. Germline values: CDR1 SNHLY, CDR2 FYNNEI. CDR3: CASSSRQGGNGYTF. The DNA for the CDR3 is TGTGCCAGCAGCAGCAGACAGGGGGGAAATGGCTACACCTTC. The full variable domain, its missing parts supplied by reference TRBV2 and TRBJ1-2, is EPEVTQTPSHQVTQMGQEVILRCVPISNHLYFYWYRQILGQKVEFLVSFYNNEISEKSEIFDDQFSVERPDGSNFTLKIRSTKLEDSAMYFCASSSRQGGNGYTFGSGTRLTVV.

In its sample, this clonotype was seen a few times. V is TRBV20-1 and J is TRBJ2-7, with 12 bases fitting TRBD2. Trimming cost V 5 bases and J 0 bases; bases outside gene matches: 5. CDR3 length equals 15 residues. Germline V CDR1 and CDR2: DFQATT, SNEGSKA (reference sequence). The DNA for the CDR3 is TGCAGTGCTCCCCGACTAGCGGGGGCCTCCTACGAGCAGTACTTC. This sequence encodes CSAPRLAGASYEQYF.

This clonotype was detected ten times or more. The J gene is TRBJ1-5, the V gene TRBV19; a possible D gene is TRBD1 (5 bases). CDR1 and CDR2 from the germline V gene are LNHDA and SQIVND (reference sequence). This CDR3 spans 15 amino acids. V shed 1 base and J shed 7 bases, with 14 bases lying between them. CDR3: CASSIGREGGQPQHF. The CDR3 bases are TGTGCCAGTAGTATAGGCAGGGAGGGCGGCCAGCCCCAGCATTTT.

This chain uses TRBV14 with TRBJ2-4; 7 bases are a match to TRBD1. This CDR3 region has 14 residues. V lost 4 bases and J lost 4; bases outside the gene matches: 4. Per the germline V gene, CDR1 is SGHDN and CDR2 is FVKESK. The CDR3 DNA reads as TGTGCCAGCAGCCGAGGGACAGTTAAAAACATTCAGTACTTC. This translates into CASSRGTVKNIQYF.

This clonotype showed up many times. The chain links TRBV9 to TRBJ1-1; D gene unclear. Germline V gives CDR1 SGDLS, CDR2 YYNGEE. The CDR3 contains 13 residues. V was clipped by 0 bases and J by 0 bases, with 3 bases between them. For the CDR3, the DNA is TGTGCCAGCAGCGTAGCTATGAACACTGAAGCTTTCTTT. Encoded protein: CASSVAMNTEAFF.

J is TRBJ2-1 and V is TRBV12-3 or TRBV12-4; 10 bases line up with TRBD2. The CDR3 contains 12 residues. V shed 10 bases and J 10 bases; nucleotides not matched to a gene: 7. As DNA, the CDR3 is TGTGCCACAAGCGGGGGGGCGGTCGAGCAGTTCTTC. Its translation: CATSGGAVEQFF.

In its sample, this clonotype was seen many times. The CDR3 protein is CASRQGTIQYF. The CDR3 coding sequence is TGTGCCAGCAGACAGGGGACCATTCAGTACTTC. The V call is TRBV6-1, the J call TRBJ2-4, with TRBD1 identical over 7 bases. From germline, CDR1 is MNHNS and CDR2 SASEGT. The CDR3 extends over 11 amino acids. The V segment lost 6 bases and the J segment 9 bases; nucleotides outside the gene matches: 2.

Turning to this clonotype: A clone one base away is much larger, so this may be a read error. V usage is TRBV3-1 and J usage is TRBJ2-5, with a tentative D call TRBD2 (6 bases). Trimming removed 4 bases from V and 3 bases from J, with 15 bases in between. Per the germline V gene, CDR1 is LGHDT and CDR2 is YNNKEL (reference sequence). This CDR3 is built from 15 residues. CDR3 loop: CASSPRTGGKETQYF. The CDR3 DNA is TGTGCCAGCAGCCCCAGGACTGGCGGGAAAGAGACCCAGTACTTC.

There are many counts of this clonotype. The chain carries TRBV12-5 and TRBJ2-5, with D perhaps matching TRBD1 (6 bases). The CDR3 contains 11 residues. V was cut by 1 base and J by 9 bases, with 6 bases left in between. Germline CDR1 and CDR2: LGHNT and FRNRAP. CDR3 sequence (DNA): TGTGCTAGTGGTTTGGGACAGGCCCAGTACTTC. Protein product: CASGLGQAQYF.

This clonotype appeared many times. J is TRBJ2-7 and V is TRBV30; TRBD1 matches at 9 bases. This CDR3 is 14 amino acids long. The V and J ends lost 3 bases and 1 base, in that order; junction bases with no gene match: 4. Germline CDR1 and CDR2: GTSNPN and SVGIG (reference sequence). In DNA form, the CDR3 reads TGTGCCTGGAGGCCGGGACAGGGATCCTACGAGCAGTACTTC. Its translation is CAWRPGQGSYEQYF.

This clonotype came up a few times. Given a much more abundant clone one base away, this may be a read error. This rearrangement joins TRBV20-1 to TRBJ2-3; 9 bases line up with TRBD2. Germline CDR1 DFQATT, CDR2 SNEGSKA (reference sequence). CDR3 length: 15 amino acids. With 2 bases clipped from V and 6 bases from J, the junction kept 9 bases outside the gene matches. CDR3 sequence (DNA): TGCAGTGCTAGACGGGCTAGCGGGGAATGGGATACGCAGTATTTT. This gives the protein CSARRASGEWDTQYF.

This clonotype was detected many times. Here the CDR3 DNA reads TGTGCCAGCAGCCAAGGCTCCGGGACTAGCGGGACCGCAGATACGCAGTATTTT. Encoded protein: CASSQGSGTSGTADTQYF. V gene TRBV4-2 combines with J gene TRBJ2-3; TRBD2 matches at 13 bases. The CDR3 loop spans 18 amino acids. J gave up 4 bases and V 1 base, and 8 bases lay outside the gene matches. CDR1 LGHNA and CDR2 YNFKEQ come from the germline V gene.